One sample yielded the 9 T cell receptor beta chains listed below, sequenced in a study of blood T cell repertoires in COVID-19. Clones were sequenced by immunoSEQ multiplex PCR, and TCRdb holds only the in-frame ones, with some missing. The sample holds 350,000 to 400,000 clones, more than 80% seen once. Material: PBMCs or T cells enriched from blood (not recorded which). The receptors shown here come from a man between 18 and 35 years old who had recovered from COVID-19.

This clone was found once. CDR3 sequence reads: CASSPDRDNEKLFF. The CDR3 bases are TGTGCCAGCAGCCCCGACAGGGATAATGAAAAACTGTTTTTT. This sequence joins TRBV6-2 or TRBV6-3 and TRBJ1-4; the match to TRBD1 covers 7 bases. Germline CDR1 MNHEY, CDR2 SVGEGT. This CDR3 is 14 amino acids long. V was pared by 6 bases and J by 4 bases, with 5 bases of the junction left unmatched.

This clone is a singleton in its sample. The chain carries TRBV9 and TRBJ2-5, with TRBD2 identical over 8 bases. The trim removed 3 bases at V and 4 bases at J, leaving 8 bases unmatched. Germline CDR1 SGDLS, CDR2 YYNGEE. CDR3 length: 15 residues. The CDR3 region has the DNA TGTGCCAGCAGCGCGGAACTAGCGGCTGGAGAGACCCAGTACTTC. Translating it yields CASSAELAAGETQYF.

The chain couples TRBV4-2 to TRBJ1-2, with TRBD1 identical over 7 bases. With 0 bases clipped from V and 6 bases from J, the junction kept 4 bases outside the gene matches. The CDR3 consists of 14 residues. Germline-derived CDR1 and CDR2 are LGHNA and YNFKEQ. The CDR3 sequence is CASSQEDRLNGYTF. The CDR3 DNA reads TGTGCCAGCAGCCAAGAGGACAGGCTGAATGGCTACACCTTC.

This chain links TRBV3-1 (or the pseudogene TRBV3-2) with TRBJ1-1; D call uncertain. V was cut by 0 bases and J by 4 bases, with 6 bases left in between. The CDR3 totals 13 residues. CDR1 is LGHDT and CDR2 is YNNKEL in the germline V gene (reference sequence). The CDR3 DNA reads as TGTGCCAGCAGCCAAGACCTGAGCACTGAAGCTTTCTTT. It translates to CASSQDLSTEAFF.

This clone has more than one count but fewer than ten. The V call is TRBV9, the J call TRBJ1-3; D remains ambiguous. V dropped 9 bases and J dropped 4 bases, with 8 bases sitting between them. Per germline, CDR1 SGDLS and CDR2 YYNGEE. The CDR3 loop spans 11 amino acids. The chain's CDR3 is CATRRGNTIYF. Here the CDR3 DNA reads TGTGCCACTCGCCGGGGAAACACCATATATTTT. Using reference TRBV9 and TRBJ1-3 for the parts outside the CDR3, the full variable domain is DSGVTQTPKHLITATGQRVTLRCSPRSGDLSVYWYQQSLDQGLQFLIQYYNGEERAKGNILERFSAQQFPDLHSELNLSSLELGDSALYFCATRRGNTIYFGEGSWLTVV.

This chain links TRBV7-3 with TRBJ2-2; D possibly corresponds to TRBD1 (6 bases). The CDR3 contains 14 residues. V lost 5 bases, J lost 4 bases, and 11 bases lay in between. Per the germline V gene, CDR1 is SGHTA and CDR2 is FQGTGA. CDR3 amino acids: CASSQQGSTGELFF. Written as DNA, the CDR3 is TGTGCCAGCAGCCAACAGGGAAGCACCGGGGAGCTGTTTTTT.

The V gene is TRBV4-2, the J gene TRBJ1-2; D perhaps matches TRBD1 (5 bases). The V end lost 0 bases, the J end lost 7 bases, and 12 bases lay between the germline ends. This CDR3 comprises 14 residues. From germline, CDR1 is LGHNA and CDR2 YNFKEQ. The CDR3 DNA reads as TGTGCCAGCAGCCAAGAGGGTGCAGGGCTTGGCTACACCTTC. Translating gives CASSQEGAGLGYTF.

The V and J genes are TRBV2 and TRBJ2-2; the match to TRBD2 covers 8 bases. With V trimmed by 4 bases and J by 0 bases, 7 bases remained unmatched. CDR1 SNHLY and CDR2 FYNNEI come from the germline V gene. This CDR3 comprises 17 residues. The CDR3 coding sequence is TGTGCCAGCAGTGTAAGAGAAGCGGGGGCGAACACCGGGGAGCTGTTTTTT. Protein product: CASSVREAGANTGELFF.

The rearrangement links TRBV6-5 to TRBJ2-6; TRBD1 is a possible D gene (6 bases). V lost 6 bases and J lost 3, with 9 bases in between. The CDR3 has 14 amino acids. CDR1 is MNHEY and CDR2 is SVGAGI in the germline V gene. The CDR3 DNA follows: TGTGCCAGCAGACCAGGGGATGGGGCCAACGTCCTGACTTTC. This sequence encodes CASRPGDGANVLTF.